This entry lists 6 T cell receptor beta chains sequenced from one sample in a study of T-cell memory formation after mild COVID-19. TCRdb fed the 5' RACE reads into MiXCR, producing one record per CDR3 protein. This table holds 350,000 to 500,000 distinct CDR3 sequences, about 25% found once. The sequencing sample was made of PBMCs or a T cell subset sorted from them (not recorded which). The receptors shown here come from an adult woman who had mild COVID-19 (a few samples of this study predate the infection). Cell type and time point are not known.

This clonotype appeared a few times. V usage is TRBV7-9 and J usage is TRBJ2-7, with D possibly being TRBD2 (6 bases). CDR3 length: 13 amino acids. Trimming shortened V by 11 bases and J by 2 bases, and 16 bases separated the two germline ends. The germline CDR1 and CDR2 sequences are SEHNR and FQNEAQ (reference sequence). The CDR3 sequence: CALRASATYEQYF. The CDR3 region has the DNA TGTGCCCTTCGGGCTAGCGCGACCTACGAGCAGTACTTC.

This clonotype occurred a few times. J is TRBJ2-3 and V is TRBV28; 11 nucleotides align to TRBD1. The V gene's germline CDR1 is MDHEN and CDR2 SYDVKM. The CDR3 extends over 15 amino acids. Unmatched junction bases numbered 4, after V lost 7 bases and J lost 1 base. In nucleotides, the CDR3 is TGTGCCAGCATCATGGACAGGGGGCGCACAGATACGCAGTATTTT. Its protein is CASIMDRGRTDTQYF.

This clonotype occurred once. J is TRBJ1-6 and V is TRBV11-3; D is unresolved. This CDR3 is built from 15 residues. V was cut by 5 bases and J by 7 bases, with 15 bases left in between. The germline gives CDR1 SGHNT, CDR2 YENEEA. CDR3 DNA: TGTGCCAGCAGCCCGCAGGATCCGACGAATTCACCCCTCCACTTT. This translates into CASSPQDPTNSPLHF.

V is TRBV10-3 and J is TRBJ2-1, with 8 nucleotides matching TRBD1. Germline assignment: CDR1 ENHRY and CDR2 SYGVKD. J was trimmed by 3 bases and V by 6 bases; bases with no gene match: 4. This CDR3 comprises 14 residues. Here the CDR3 DNA reads TGTGCCATCAGCCCGGACAGGGACTACAATGAGCAGTTCTTC. It specifies CAISPDRDYNEQFF.

This clonotype was picked up a small number of times. The chain combines TRBV12-3 or TRBV12-4 with TRBJ1-5, with D possibly matching TRBD1 (6 bases). This CDR3 comprises 16 residues. V was shortened by 1 base and J by 2 bases, with 12 bases between the two germline ends. CDR3 nucleotides: TGTGCCAGCAGTTTAGGTCAGGGGCGCGGCAATCAGCCCCAGCATTTT. Protein sequence: CASSLGQGRGNQPQHF.

V is TRBV20-1 and J is TRBJ1-6; 10 positions agree with TRBD1. V was clipped by 3 bases and J by 7 bases; unmatched bases: 3. The CDR3 covers 14 residues. CDR1 is DFQATT and CDR2 is SNEGSKA in the germline V gene (reference sequence). CDR3 sequence: CSASSDRGNSPLHF. The CDR3 DNA reads as TGCAGTGCTAGTTCGGACAGGGGGAATTCACCCCTCCACTTT.